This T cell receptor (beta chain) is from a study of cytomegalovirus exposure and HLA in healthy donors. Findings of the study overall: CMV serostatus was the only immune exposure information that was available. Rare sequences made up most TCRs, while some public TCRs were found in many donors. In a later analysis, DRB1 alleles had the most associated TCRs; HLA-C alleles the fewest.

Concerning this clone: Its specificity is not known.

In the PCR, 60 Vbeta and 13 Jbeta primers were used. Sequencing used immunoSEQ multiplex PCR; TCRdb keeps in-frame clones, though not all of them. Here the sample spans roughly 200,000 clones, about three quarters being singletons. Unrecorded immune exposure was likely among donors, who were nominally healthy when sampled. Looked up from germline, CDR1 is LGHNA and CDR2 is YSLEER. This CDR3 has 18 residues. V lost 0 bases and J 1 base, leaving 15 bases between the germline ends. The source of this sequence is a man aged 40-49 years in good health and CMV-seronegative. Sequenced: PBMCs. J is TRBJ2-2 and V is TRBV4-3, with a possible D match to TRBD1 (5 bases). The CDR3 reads CASSQDHLDSLNTGELFF. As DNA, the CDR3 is TGCGCCAGCAGCCAAGACCACCTTGACAGTCTGAACACCGGGGAGCTGTTTTTT.